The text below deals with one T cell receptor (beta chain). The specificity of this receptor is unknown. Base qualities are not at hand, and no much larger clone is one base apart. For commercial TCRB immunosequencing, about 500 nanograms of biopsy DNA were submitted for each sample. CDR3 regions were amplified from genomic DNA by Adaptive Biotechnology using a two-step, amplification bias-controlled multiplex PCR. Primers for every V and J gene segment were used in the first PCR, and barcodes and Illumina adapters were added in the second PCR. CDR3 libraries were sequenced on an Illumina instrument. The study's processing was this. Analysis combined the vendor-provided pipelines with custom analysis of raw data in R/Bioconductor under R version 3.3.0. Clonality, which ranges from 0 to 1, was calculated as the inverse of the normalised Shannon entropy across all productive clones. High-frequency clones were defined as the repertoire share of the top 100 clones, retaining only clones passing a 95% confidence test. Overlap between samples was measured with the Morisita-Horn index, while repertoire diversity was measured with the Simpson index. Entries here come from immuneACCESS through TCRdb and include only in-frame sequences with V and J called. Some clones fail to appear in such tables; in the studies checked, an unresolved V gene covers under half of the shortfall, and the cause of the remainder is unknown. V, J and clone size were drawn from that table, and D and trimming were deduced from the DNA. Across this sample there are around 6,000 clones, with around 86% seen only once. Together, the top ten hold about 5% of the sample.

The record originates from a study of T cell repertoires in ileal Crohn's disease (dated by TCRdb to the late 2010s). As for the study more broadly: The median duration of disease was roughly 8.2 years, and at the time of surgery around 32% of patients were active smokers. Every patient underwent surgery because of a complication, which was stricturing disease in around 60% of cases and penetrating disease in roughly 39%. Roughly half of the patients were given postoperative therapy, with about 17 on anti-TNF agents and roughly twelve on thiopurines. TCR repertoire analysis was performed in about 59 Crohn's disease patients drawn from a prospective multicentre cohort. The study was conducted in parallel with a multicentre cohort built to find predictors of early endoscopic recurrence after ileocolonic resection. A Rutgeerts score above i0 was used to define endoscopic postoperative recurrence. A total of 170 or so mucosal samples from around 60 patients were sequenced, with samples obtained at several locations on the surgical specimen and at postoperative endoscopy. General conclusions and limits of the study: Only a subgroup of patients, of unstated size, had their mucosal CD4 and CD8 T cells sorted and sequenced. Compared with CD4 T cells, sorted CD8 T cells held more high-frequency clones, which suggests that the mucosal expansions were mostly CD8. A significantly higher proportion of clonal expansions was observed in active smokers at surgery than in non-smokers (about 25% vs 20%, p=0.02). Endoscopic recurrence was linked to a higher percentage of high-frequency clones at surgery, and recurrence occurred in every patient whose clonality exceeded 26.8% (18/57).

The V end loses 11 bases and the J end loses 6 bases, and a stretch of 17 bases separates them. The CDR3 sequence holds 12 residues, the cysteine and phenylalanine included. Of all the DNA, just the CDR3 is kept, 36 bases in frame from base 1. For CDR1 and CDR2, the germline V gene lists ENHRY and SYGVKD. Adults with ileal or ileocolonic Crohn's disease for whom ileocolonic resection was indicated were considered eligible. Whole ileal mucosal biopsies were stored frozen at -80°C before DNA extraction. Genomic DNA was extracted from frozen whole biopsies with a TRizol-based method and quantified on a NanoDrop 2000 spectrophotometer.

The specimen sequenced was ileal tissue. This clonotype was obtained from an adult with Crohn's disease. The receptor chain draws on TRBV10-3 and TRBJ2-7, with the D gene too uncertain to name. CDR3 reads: CAAVGSSTEQYF. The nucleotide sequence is TGTGCCGCAGTCGGATCCTCCACCGAGCAGTACTTC.